This entry concerns a single TCR beta chain. The source of the sample is a study of ipilimumab plus nivolumab after autologous stem cell transplantation. Profiling relied on immunoSEQ multiplex PCR, and the TCRdb table lists in-frame clones only, not all of them. The table has fewer than 20,000 clones, approximately 80% seen once. The germline CDR1 and CDR2 sequences are MNHEY and SVGAGI. The V end lost 6 bases, the J end lost 3 bases, and 12 bases lay between the germline ends. The CDR3 spans 15 residues. The sample here was PBMCs, taken in a trial of ipilimumab plus nivolumab as post-transplant consolidation. The source is a male donor with diffuse large B-cell lymphoma. The chain has TRBV6-5 and TRBJ1-6; TRBD1 is a possible D gene (6 bases). CDR3 protein: CASSQGQIYNSPLHF. CDR3 nucleotides: TGTGCCAGCAGCCAGGGGCAGATCTATAATTCACCCCTCCACTTT.